This T cell receptor (beta chain) was obtained from a study of cytomegalovirus exposure and HLA in healthy donors. Overall study results and limits: In a later analysis, most CMV-associated TCR beta chains appeared HLA-restricted. Among the most significant clusters, several appeared linked to common viral pathogens in a later analysis.

CDR3 size: 17 residues. V lost 5 bases and J lost 4; bases outside the gene matches: 7. Per the germline V gene, CDR1 is MGHRA and CDR2 is YSYEKL. About this clone itself: The target antigen is unknown.

The PCR employed 60 Vbeta primers together with 13 Jbeta primers. TCRdb's copy holds only in-frame clones and misses some; the assay was immunoSEQ multiplex PCR. The sample has 65,000 or so clones, approximately 80% seen once. This TCR derives from a girl aged 10 to 17 in good health and CMV-seropositive. Sequencing input: PBMCs. The chain joins TRBV4-1 to TRBJ2-2, with 13 bases matching TRBD2. The CDR3 spells CASSGTSGISSTGELFF. In nucleotides, the CDR3 is TGCGCCAGCAGCGGGACTAGCGGGATTTCGAGCACCGGGGAGCTGTTTTTT.